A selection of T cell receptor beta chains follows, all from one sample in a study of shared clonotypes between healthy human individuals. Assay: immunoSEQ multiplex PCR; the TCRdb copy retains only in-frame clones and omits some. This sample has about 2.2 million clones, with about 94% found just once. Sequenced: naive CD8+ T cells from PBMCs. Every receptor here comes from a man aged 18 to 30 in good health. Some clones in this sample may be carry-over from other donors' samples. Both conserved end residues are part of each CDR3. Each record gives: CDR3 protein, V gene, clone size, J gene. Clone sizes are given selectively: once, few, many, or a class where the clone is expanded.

CASSPRGGGNTIYF | TRBV4-1 | NA | TRBJ1-3
CASSPRAAGQGYEQYF | TRBV7-8 | NA | TRBJ2-7
CASSPQRGTYNEQFF | TRBV7-3 | once | TRBJ2-1
CASSTREEEAFF | TRBV28 | NA | TRBJ1-1
CASSQSSGYTYEQYF | TRBV5-5 | NA | TRBJ2-7
CASSKRGRPGPSSYEQYF | TRBV21-1 | NA | TRBJ2-7
CASSVTGGNEQFF | TRBV6-5 | NA | TRBJ2-1
CSVEDWTGGNYGYTF | TRBV29-1 | NA | TRBJ1-2
CASSVRPGPSNTGELFF | TRBV2 | NA | TRBJ2-2
CASSPRSVLVLEQFF | TRBV7-9 | once | TRBJ2-1
CASSQGATSLGNIQYF | TRBV7-8 | NA | TRBJ2-4
CSVGDSSYEQYF | TRBV29-1 | NA | TRBJ2-7
CASSPPSGGAQADTQYF | TRBV27 | NA | TRBJ2-3
CASSGDSGSFSDTQYF | TRBV13 | once | TRBJ2-3
CASNTRTAQETQYF | TRBV2 | NA | TRBJ2-5